The 13 T cell receptor beta chains in this list originate from one sample, sequenced in a study of blood T cell repertoires in COVID-19. Produced via immunoSEQ multiplex PCR; TCRdb's table is partial and in-frame only. The data hold 100,000 to 150,000 clones, with around 76% observed a single time. Sequencing input: peripheral blood. These TCRs come from a man aged 55 to 69 with acute or convalescent COVID-19.

The chain has TRBV30 and TRBJ1-5, with D unclear. Germline V gene lookup returns CDR1 GTSNPN and CDR2 SVGIG (reference sequence). The CDR3 totals 15 residues. Trimming stripped 0 bases from V and 0 bases from J, with 9 bases between. The CDR3 bases are TGTGCCTGGAGTGTAGGAGGAATTAGCAATCAGCCCCAGCATTTT. This gives the protein CAWSVGGISNQPQHF.

This chain connects TRBV29-1 to TRBJ2-7; D gene uncertain. The germline V and J ends were trimmed by 5 bases and 3 bases, with 20 bases remaining between them. CDR1 is SQVTM, CDR2 ANQGSEA, per germline. The CDR3 consists of 15 residues. The CDR3 is CSVQSITATGYEQYF. The CDR3 nucleotides are TGCAGCGTTCAGAGTATTACTGCTACGGGCTACGAGCAGTACTTC.

V and J are TRBV2 and TRBJ2-7, with a weak D call TRBD2 (5 bases). V dropped 3 bases and J dropped 1 base, with 19 bases sitting between them. Germline-derived CDR1 and CDR2 are SNHLY and FYNNEI. The CDR3 has 17 amino acids. The CDR3 loop reads CASSDIPQLDRSYEQYF. The DNA for the CDR3 is TGTGCCAGCAGTGATATCCCTCAACTAGATAGATCCTACGAGCAGTACTTC.

The chain has TRBV7-3 and TRBJ2-1; 8 nucleotides align to TRBD1. V lost 5 bases, J lost 5 bases, and 8 bases stayed unmatched. Germline CDR1 reads SGHTA; CDR2 reads FQGTGA. This CDR3 has 15 residues. The CDR3: CASSEGGTGDNEQFF. The CDR3 DNA reads as TGTGCCAGCAGCGAAGGAGGGACAGGTGACAATGAGCAGTTCTTC.

The J gene is TRBJ1-6, the V gene TRBV7-6; no definite D call. CDR1 and CDR2 from the germline V gene are SGHVS and FNYEAQ. The CDR3 extends over 15 amino acids. V lost 1 base and J lost 4, with 8 bases in between. CDR3 in DNA: TGTGCCAGCAGCTTAGGCCACAATTATAATTCACCCCTCCACTTT. Translation gives CASSLGHNYNSPLHF.

The genes are TRBV7-3 and TRBJ2-1, with 9 bases matching TRBD1. Germline CDR1 reads SGHTA; CDR2 reads FQGTGA. The junction had 4 bases not matched to a gene; V was cut back by 5 bases and J by 2 bases. The CDR3 runs to 15 residues. The CDR3 here is CASSPQGATYNEQFF. CDR3 nucleotide sequence: TGTGCCAGCAGCCCACAGGGGGCAACCTACAATGAGCAGTTCTTC.

The chain couples TRBV7-2 to TRBJ2-1; the match to TRBD2 covers 16 bases. This CDR3 spans 16 amino acids. V shed 6 bases and J 9 bases; nucleotides not matched to a gene: 8. The germline CDR1 and CDR2 sequences are SGHTA and FQGNSA. The CDR3 here is CASRRGLAGGPGEQFF. The CDR3 bases are TGTGCCAGCAGAAGGGGACTAGCGGGGGGGCCGGGTGAGCAGTTCTTC.

The gene calls are TRBV6-5 and TRBJ1-6; D call uncertain. The CDR3 extends over 14 amino acids. CDR1 and CDR2 from the germline V gene are MNHEY and SVGAGI. Trimming left V 3 bases short and J 4 bases short, with 7 bases between. The CDR3 region has the DNA TGTGCCAGCAGTTATGGCCAGTATAATTCACCCCTCCACTTT. Its translation is CASSYGQYNSPLHF.

The chain recombines TRBV30 with TRBJ1-2; TRBD1 might be the D (5 bases). The CDR3 length is 13 residues. Germline lookup yields CDR1 GTSNPN and CDR2 SVGIG (reference sequence). V shed 0 bases and J shed 9 bases, with 14 bases lying between them. CDR3 amino acids: CAWSVSGGSSYTF. The CDR3 DNA reads TGTGCCTGGAGTGTATCGGGGGGGTCTAGCTACACCTTC.

This chain connects TRBV29-1 to TRBJ1-2; 8 nucleotides agree with TRBD1. The ends lost 7 bases at V and 11 bases at J; junction bases unmatched: 6. CDR3 length: 10 amino acids. The V gene's germline CDR1 is SQVTM and CDR2 ANQGSEA. Here the CDR3 DNA reads TGCAGCGGTGGACAGGGCGAGTACACCTTC. This sequence encodes CSGGQGEYTF.

The chain joins TRBV27 to TRBJ2-2, with 8 bases lining up with TRBD2. This CDR3 spans 16 amino acids. CDR1 is MNHEY, CDR2 SMNVEV, per germline (reference sequence). The V segment lost 6 bases and the J segment 5 bases; nucleotides outside the gene matches: 11. The CDR3 sequence: CASRFSGGRLTGELFF. CDR3 DNA sequence: TGTGCCAGCAGGTTTTCTGGCGGGAGGTTGACCGGGGAGCTGTTTTTT.

The J gene is TRBJ1-4, the V gene TRBV5-1, with 8 bases that match TRBD1. Germline trimming cut 2 bases from V and 0 bases from J; bases unmatched to any gene: 12. Germline assignment: CDR1 SGHRS and CDR2 YFSETQ. The length of the CDR3 is 19 residues. The CDR3 DNA reads TGCGCCAGCAGCTTCTACCCTCGGACAGGGACGGCAACTAATGAAAAACTGTTTTTT. This gives the protein CASSFYPRTGTATNEKLFF. Based on the CDR3 plus reference TRBV5-1 and TRBJ1-4, the full variable domain is KAGVTQTPRYLIKTRGQQVTLSCSPISGHRSVSWYQQTPGQGLQFLFEYFSETQRNKGNFPGRFSGRQFSNSRSEMNVSTLELGDSALYLCASSFYPRTGTATNEKLFFGSGTQLSVL.

About this clone: Sequence at one end of the junction differs from germline and may be a read error. The chain employs TRBV6-5 and TRBJ1-1, with a tentative D call TRBD1 (5 bases). There are 15 residues in the CDR3. Germline CDR1 and CDR2: MNHEY and SVGAGI. This CDR3 is CASSHSQVLNTEAFF. In nucleotides, the CDR3 is TGTGCCAGCAGTCACTCACAGGTCTTGAACACTGAAGCTTTCTTT.